The sequence of this T cell receptor (beta chain) was determined in a study of human T cells and chemical hapten exposure. TCRdb used MiXCR to reprocess the RACE reads, holding one entry per CDR3 protein. The table shows about 82,000 distinct CDR3 sequences, with over 8.5% occurring only once. Per germline, CDR1 SGHTA and CDR2 FQGNSA. Trimming shortened V by 4 bases and J by 5 bases, and 20 bases separated the two germline ends. This CDR3 has 16 residues. The time point is: healthy volunteer bleed at 6 weeks. The authors' total RNA extraction used unfractionated whole blood. Only a few counts were recorded for this clonotype.

The V call is TRBV7-2, the J call TRBJ1-2; tentative D call: TRBD1 (6 bases). The receptor was derived from a male donor in good health. Some clones in this sample may be carry-over from other donors' samples. The sequenced material came from whole blood. The CDR3 region has the DNA TGTGCCAGCAGCTCAGACGGGATGGGAGGGGGGTATGGCTACACCTTC. Protein: CASSSDGMGGGYGYTF.